The 19 T cell receptor beta chains below were found in one sample sequenced in a study of PD-1 blockade in classical Hodgkin lymphoma. Time point reported: newly diagnosed, previously untreated cHL patient sample. The CD8+ T cells came from thawed PBMCs through magnetic negative selection. Produced via immunoSEQ multiplex PCR; TCRdb's table is partial and in-frame only. The sample lists approximately 3,500 clones, 60% to 80% occurring once. Input material: CD8+ T cells from blood. The receptors derive from a human donor with classical Hodgkin lymphoma.

The rearrangement joins TRBV27 to TRBJ2-1, with a possible D match to TRBD1 (5 bases). Trimming cost V 10 bases and J 12 bases, with 19 bases left between them. CDR3 length equals 12 residues. Looked up from germline, CDR1 is MNHEY and CDR2 is SMNVEV (reference sequence). The DNA for the CDR3 is TGTGCCACCCTAGGGGCTAGTGGGGTGCAGTTCTTC. This sequence encodes CATLGASGVQFF.

The rearrangement uses TRBV5-6 and TRBJ1-1; D is ambiguous. CDR1 is SGHDT, CDR2 YYEEEE, per germline. The V gene lost 2 bases and the J gene lost 10 bases, with 9 bases spanning the gap. There are 11 residues in the CDR3. CDR3 nucleotide sequence: TGTGCCAGCAGCTTCGGGTTTGTAGCTTTCTTT. Protein product: CASSFGFVAFF. The full variable domain, its missing parts supplied by reference TRBV5-6 and TRBJ1-1, is DAGVTQSPTHLIKTRGQQVTLRCSPKSGHDTVSWYQQALGQGPQFIFQYYEEEERQRGNFPDRFSGHQFPNYSSELNVNALLLGDSALYLCASSFGFVAFFGQGTRLTVV.

The rearrangement links TRBV5-5 to TRBJ1-2, with D perhaps TRBD1 (5 bases). This CDR3 comprises 15 residues. The V and J ends lost 1 base and 7 bases respectively, with 17 bases between them. CDR1 is SGHKS, CDR2 YYEKEE, per germline (reference sequence). CDR3 nucleotides: TGTGCCAGCAGCTTGCCCCCAGCGAGGGGTCGTGGCTACACCTTC. Its protein product is CASSLPPARGRGYTF.

This chain connects TRBV6-5 to TRBJ2-7; 7 nucleotides agree with TRBD1. The germline gives CDR1 MNHEY, CDR2 SVGAGI. The CDR3 extends over 15 amino acids. Trimming at V came to 5 bases and at J to 0 bases, leaving 7 bases not matched to a gene. The CDR3 here is CASSNDRDSSYEQYF. The CDR3 bases are TGTGCCAGCAGTAACGACCGGGACAGCTCCTACGAGCAGTACTTC.

The gene calls are TRBV5-1 and TRBJ2-7; D might be TRBD1 (5 bases). Trimming pared 1 base from V and 5 bases from J, leaving 13 bases between. Germline loops: CDR1 SGHRS, CDR2 YFSETQ. The CDR3 runs to 14 residues. The CDR3: CASSLRGALDEQYF. CDR3 coding DNA: TGCGCCAGCAGCTTGCGTGGGGCCTTGGACGAGCAGTACTTC.

The rearrangement joins TRBV5-5 to TRBJ2-2, with D perhaps TRBD2 (6 bases). V lost 2 bases, J lost 5 bases, and 19 bases lay in between. Germline assignment: CDR1 SGHKS and CDR2 YYEKEE (reference sequence). This CDR3 is built from 17 residues. CDR3 sequence (DNA): TGTGCCAGCAGCTTTCAGTTGATAGCGGAGGGGACCGGGGAGCTGTTTTTT. This encodes CASSFQLIAEGTGELFF.

The chain carries TRBV5-8 and TRBJ2-7; 9 bases are shared with TRBD1. Germline V gene sequence: CDR1 SGHTS, CDR2 YDEGEE. Trimming at V came to 4 bases and at J to 4 bases, leaving 12 bases not matched to a gene. The CDR3 loop spans 16 amino acids. DNA of the CDR3: TGTGCCAGCAGCCGAGGACAGGGGCCGGGGCTTTACGAGCAGTACTTC. Amino acids: CASSRGQGPGLYEQYF.

This clone was recorded only once. The gene calls are TRBV6-5 and TRBJ2-5; 8 bases match TRBD2. There are 14 residues in the CDR3. Per the germline V gene, CDR1 is MNHEY and CDR2 is SVGAGI. V lost 4 bases and J lost 2; bases outside the gene matches: 3. The CDR3, as DNA: TGTGCCAGCAGTTCTACTAGCGGACAAGAGACCCAGTACTTC. Protein product: CASSSTSGQETQYF.

The rearrangement joins TRBV6-4 to TRBJ1-4, with D perhaps TRBD1 (5 bases). Germline V gene data show CDR1 as MRHNA and CDR2 as SNTAGT. The CDR3 is made up of 17 amino acids. The V gene lost 2 bases and the J gene lost 2 bases, with 15 bases spanning the gap. CDR3: CASSDPGRGGTNEKLFF. Here the CDR3 DNA reads TGTGCCAGCAGTGACCCGGGCCGGGGCGGCACTAATGAAAAACTGTTTTTT.

V and J are TRBV19 and TRBJ1-2; D is undetermined. The CDR3 is 14 residues long. Trimming removed 7 bases from V and 4 bases from J, with 16 bases in between. Germline loops: CDR1 LNHDA, CDR2 SQIVND (reference sequence). The CDR3 DNA sequence: TGTGCCAGTATACGGGCTCCAAAGCGCTATGGCTACACCTTC. Residues: CASIRAPKRYGYTF. Full variable domain (rest looked up from reference TRBV19 and TRBJ1-2): DGGITQSPKYLFRKEGQNVTLSCEQNLNHDAMYWYRQDPGQGLRLIYYSQIVNDFQKGDIAEGYSVSREKKESFPLTVTSAQKNPTAFYLCASIRAPKRYGYTFGSGTRLTVV.

This chain uses TRBV28 with TRBJ1-6; weak D call: TRBD1 (5 bases). The CDR3 is 12 amino acids. In germline, CDR1 is MDHEN, CDR2 SYDVKM. CDR3 sequence reads: CATGGGYSPLHF. The CDR3 DNA reads as TGTGCTACGGGGGGGGGATACTCACCCCTCCACTTT.

The CDR3 DNA sequence: TGTGCCAGCAGTTCTCCCGACAGGGGGCTAACAGATACGCAGTATTTT. This encodes CASSSPDRGLTDTQYF. This chain joins TRBV28 and TRBJ2-3, with 10 bases matching TRBD1. The V segment lost 4 bases and the J segment 3 bases; nucleotides outside the gene matches: 7. In germline, CDR1 is MDHEN, CDR2 SYDVKM. This CDR3 contains 16 residues.

This clone was seen more than once but under ten times. The chain combines TRBV9 with TRBJ2-7; no definite D call. The germline V gene has CDR1 SGDLS and CDR2 YYNGEE. The length of the CDR3 is 12 residues. V shed 7 bases and J shed 2 bases, with 10 bases lying between them. CDR3 protein: CASGPGTYEQYF. The CDR3 DNA follows: TGTGCCAGCGGCCCGGGCACCTACGAGCAGTACTTC.

This sequence joins TRBV11-3 and TRBJ2-2; D call uncertain. The CDR3 totals 13 residues. The ends were cut back, 3 bases at V and 7 bases at J, with 9 bases in the middle. The V gene's germline CDR1 is SGHNT and CDR2 YENEEA. The CDR3, as DNA: TGTGCCAGCAGCTTCCTAGTGGGCGGGGAGCTGTTTTTT. Translating it yields CASSFLVGGELFF.

The chain has TRBV27 and TRBJ1-5; 11 bases line up with TRBD1. J lost 5 bases, V lost 5 bases, and 11 bases had no gene match. CDR1 MNHEY and CDR2 SMNVEV come from the germline V gene (reference sequence). The CDR3 extends over 17 amino acids. The CDR3 region is CASSPNWDRGYDQPQHF. Written as DNA, the CDR3 is TGTGCCAGCAGTCCGAATTGGGACAGGGGGTACGATCAGCCCCAGCATTTT.

V usage is TRBV6-6 and J usage is TRBJ2-3, with 7 bases that match TRBD1. V lost 2 bases to trimming and J lost 2 bases; unmatched junction nucleotides: 7. Germline V gene lookup returns CDR1 MNHNY and CDR2 SVGAGI (reference sequence). CDR3 size: 16 residues. As DNA, the CDR3 is TGTGCCAGCAGTTACCCGAGGGGGACAGTCACAGATACGCAGTATTTT. It is translated as CASSYPRGTVTDTQYF.

The V call is TRBV10-2, the J call TRBJ2-3, with 9 bases identical to TRBD2. The trim removed 3 bases at V and 0 bases at J, leaving 4 bases unmatched. Germline V gene lookup returns CDR1 WSHSY and CDR2 SAAADI. The CDR3 sequence is 16 residues long. Here the CDR3 DNA reads TGCGCCAGCAGTGATTCGACTAGCGGCAGCACAGATACGCAGTATTTT. Protein: CASSDSTSGSTDTQYF.

The chain couples TRBV9 to TRBJ1-1, with TRBD1 identical over 10 bases. With 3 bases clipped from V and 3 bases from J, the junction kept 5 bases outside the gene matches. Germline CDR1 reads SGDLS; CDR2 reads YYNGEE. This CDR3 spans 15 amino acids. The CDR3 bases are TGTGCCAGCAGCGCTGAGACAGGGGGCTACACTGAAGCTTTCTTT. Protein product: CASSAETGGYTEAFF.

The J gene is TRBJ2-7, the V gene TRBV2; D gene ambiguous. Germline-derived CDR1 and CDR2 are SNHLY and FYNNEI. CDR3 length: 18 amino acids. The V gene lost 6 bases and the J gene lost 3 bases, with 27 bases spanning the gap. The CDR3 nucleotides read TGTGCCAGCAGGTTCGGTCAGGTAGGCTACAGCCCCAACTACGAGCAGTACTTC. This codes for CASRFGQVGYSPNYEQYF.